The 8 T cell receptor beta chains below come from one sample, sequenced in a study of T cells after yellow fever vaccination. TCRdb recomputed calls from the 5' RACE reads with MiXCR, one row per CDR3 protein. This sample has hundreds of thousands of distinct CDR3 sequences; around 6.5% occur once, and the top ten carry roughly 15%. The sequences come from PBMCs, collected 5 days after the yellow fever booster vaccination. These receptor sequences come from a man aged 25 to 40 who received the YFV17D yellow fever vaccine.

This clonotype was observed at least ten times. This chain joins TRBV7-2 and TRBJ2-1, with TRBD2 matching 10 bases. This CDR3 contains 17 residues. CDR1 SGHTA and CDR2 FQGNSA come from the germline V gene. Unmatched junction bases numbered 10, after V lost 1 base and J lost 7 bases. The CDR3 loop reads CASSLVLAGYPGNEQFF. The CDR3 coding sequence is TGTGCCAGCAGCTTAGTACTAGCGGGATACCCGGGGAATGAGCAGTTCTTC.

This clonotype showed up many times. This chain links TRBV7-3 with TRBJ2-1; D is ambiguous. In germline, CDR1 is SGHTA, CDR2 FQGTGA. This CDR3 has 15 residues. V was shortened by 5 bases and J by 1 base, with 12 bases between the two germline ends. The DNA for the CDR3 is TGTGCCAGCAGCCCCGGAGCAATTTCCTACAATGAGCAGTTCTTC. Its translation is CASSPGAISYNEQFF.

This clonotype was observed a handful of times. V and J are TRBV7-7 and TRBJ2-2, with TRBD1 identical over 10 bases. The V gene end was trimmed by 6 bases and the J gene end by 5 bases; junction bases not matched to a gene: 6. Per the germline V gene, CDR1 is SSHAT and CDR2 is FNYEAQ (reference sequence). The CDR3 totals 15 residues. CDR3: CASSRDRGRTGELFF. CDR3 coding DNA: TGTGCCAGCAGTCGGGACAGGGGACGGACCGGGGAGCTGTTTTTT.

The chain has TRBV4-1 and TRBJ2-2; a weak D match, TRBD1 (5 bases). Germline V CDR1 and CDR2: MGHRA, YSYEKL. The CDR3 contains 15 residues. Deletions cut 1 base from V and 6 bases from J, with 12 bases between. For the CDR3, the DNA is TGCGCCAGCAGCCAAGTGGGCAGGGCGGCCGGGGAGCTGTTTTTT. This gives the protein CASSQVGRAAGELFF.

This clonotype has more than one count but fewer than ten. The chain combines TRBV12-3 or TRBV12-4 with TRBJ2-3, with 8 bases aligning to TRBD1. The V segment lost 6 bases and the J segment 6 bases; nucleotides outside the gene matches: 8. There are 14 residues in the CDR3. CDR3 in amino acids: CASSLTGGLDTQYF. In DNA form, the CDR3 reads TGTGCCAGCAGCCTCACAGGGGGTTTGGATACGCAGTATTTT.

This clonotype was detected a few times. The chain uses TRBV5-6 and TRBJ2-1; 9 bases agree with TRBD2. The CDR3 runs 15 residues. J was trimmed by 6 bases and V by 0 bases; bases with no gene match: 4. Germline assignment: CDR1 SGHDT and CDR2 YYEEEE. CDR3 nucleotide sequence: TGTGCCAGCAGCTTGGGGGCTAGCGGGGTCAATGAGCAGTTCTTC. Its translation is CASSLGASGVNEQFF. The entire variable domain, with the rest obtained from reference TRBV5-6 and TRBJ2-1, is as follows: DAGVTQSPTHLIKTRGQQVTLRCSPKSGHDTVSWYQQALGQGPQFIFQYYEEEERQRGNFPDRFSGHQFPNYSSELNVNALLLGDSALYLCASSLGASGVNEQFFGPGTRLTVL.

This clonotype has a count of ten or more. This rearrangement joins TRBV24-1 to TRBJ2-2, with TRBD2 as a possible D gene (5 bases). CDR1 KGHDR and CDR2 SFDVKD come from the germline V gene. Trimming pared 4 bases from V and 2 bases from J, leaving 7 bases between. The CDR3 is 14 amino acids. The CDR3 is CATSESGNTGELFF. The CDR3, as DNA: TGTGCCACCAGTGAGAGCGGCAACACCGGGGAGCTGTTTTTT.

This clonotype has more than one count but fewer than ten. The V call is TRBV29-1, the J call TRBJ1-1; D unresolved. The CDR3 spans 10 residues. Germline V gives CDR1 SQVTM, CDR2 ANQGSEA. V was clipped by 6 bases and J by 3 bases, with 5 bases between them. In nucleotides, the CDR3 is TGCAGCGTACTGGACACTGAAGCTTTCTTT. This gives the protein CSVLDTEAFF.